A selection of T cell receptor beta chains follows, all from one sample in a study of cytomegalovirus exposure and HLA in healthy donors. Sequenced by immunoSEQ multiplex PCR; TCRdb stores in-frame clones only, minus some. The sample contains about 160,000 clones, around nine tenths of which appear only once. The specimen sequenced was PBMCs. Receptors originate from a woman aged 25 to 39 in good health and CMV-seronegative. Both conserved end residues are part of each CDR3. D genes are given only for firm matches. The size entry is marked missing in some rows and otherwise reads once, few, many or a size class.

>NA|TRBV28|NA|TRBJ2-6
CASRSGANVLTF
TGTGCCAGCAGGTCGGGGGCCAACGTCCTGACTTTC
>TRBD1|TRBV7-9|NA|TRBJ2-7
CASSWTGTGPYEQYF
TGTGCCAGCAGCTGGACCGGGACAGGGCCTTACGAGCAGTACTTC
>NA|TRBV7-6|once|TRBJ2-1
CASSFLTRASAATRNEQFF
TGTGCCAGCAGCTTTTTAACGAGGGCTTCAGCGGCCACACGAAATGAGCAGTTCTTC
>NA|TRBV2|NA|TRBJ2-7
CASSEGGHSYEQYF
TGTGCCAGCAGTGAGGGGGGTCACTCCTACGAGCAGTACTTC
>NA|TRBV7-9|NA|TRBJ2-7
CASSRPSGRNEQYF
TGTGCCAGCAGCCGGCCGTCGGGTAGGAACGAGCAGTACTTC
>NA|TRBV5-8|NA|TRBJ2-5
CASSLVGQIQETQYF
TGTGCCAGCAGCTTGGTTGGCCAGATCCAAGAGACCCAGTACTTC
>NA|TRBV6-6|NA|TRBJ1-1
CASSLVRMNTEAFF
TGTGCCAGCAGTTTGGTCAGGATGAACACTGAAGCTTTCTTT
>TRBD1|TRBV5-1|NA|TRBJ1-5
CASSSTGGHQPQHF
TGCGCCAGCAGCTCGACAGGGGGGCATCAGCCCCAGCATTTT
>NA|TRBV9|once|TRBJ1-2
CASSESEGYGYTF
TGTGCCAGCAGCGAGTCGGAGGGGTATGGCTACACCTTC
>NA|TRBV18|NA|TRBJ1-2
CASSPWGDAYGYTF
TGTGCCAGCTCACCTTGGGGAGACGCCTATGGCTACACCTTC
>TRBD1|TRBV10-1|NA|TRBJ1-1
CASSRDRGSTEAFF
TGCGCCAGCAGTAGGGACAGGGGAAGCACTGAAGCTTTCTTT
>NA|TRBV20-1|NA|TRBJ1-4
CSAREREKLFF
TGCAGTGCTAGAGAGCGGGAAAAACTGTTTTTT
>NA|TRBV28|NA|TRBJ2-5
CASSLRQVTGLEQYF
TGTGCCAGCAGTTTACGACAGGTTACAGGTCTGGAGCAGTACTTC
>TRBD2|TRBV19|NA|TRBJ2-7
CASSIEASGRPYEQYF
TGTGCCAGTAGTATAGAAGCTAGCGGGAGACCCTACGAGCAGTACTTC
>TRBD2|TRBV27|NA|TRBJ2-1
CASSLSAGPYNEQFF
TGTGCCAGCAGTTTATCAGCGGGGCCATACAATGAGCAGTTCTTC
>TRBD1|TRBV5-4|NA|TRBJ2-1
CASSLDRGSYNEQFF
TGTGCCAGCAGCTTGGACAGGGGCTCCTACAATGAGCAGTTCTTC
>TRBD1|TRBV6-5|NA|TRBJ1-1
CASRLDRVTEAFF
TGTGCCAGCAGGCTCGACAGGGTCACTGAAGCTTTCTTT
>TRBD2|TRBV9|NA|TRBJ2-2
CASSAGGQMNTGELFF
TGTGCCAGCAGCGCGGGGGGGCAAATGAACACCGGGGAGCTGTTTTTT
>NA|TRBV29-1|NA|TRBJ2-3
CSAPGGSADTQYF
TGCAGCGCCCCTGGGGGGTCAGCAGATACGCAGTATTTT
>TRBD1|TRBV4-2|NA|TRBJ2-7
CASSQEDRGAAYEQYF
TGTGCCAGCAGCCAGGAAGACAGGGGGGCGGCCTACGAGCAGTACTTC
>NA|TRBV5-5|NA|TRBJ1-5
CASSRLGGRSHQPQHF
TGTGCCAGCAGTCGGCTCGGGGGGAGATCGCATCAGCCCCAGCATTTT
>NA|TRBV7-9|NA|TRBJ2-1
CASSLGRLPPGDEQFF
TGTGCCAGCAGCTTAGGACGACTACCCCCGGGAGATGAGCAGTTCTTC
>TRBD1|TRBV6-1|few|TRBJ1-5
CASSGGGTGNQPQHF
TGTGCCAGCAGTGGCGGAGGGACAGGGAATCAGCCCCAGCATTTT
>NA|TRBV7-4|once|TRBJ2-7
CASSLEALVIYEQYF
TGTGCCAGCAGCTTAGAGGCACTAGTGATCTACGAGCAGTACTTC
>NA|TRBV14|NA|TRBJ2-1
CASSPSWGEQFF
TGTGCCAGCAGCCCCAGTTGGGGCGAGCAGTTCTTC
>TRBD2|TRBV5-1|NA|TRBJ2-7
CASSLTSGNGEQYF
TGCGCCAGCAGCTTGACTAGCGGGAACGGCGAGCAGTACTTC
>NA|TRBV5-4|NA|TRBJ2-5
CASSLAGGETQYF
TGTGCCAGCAGCTTGGCCGGCGGGGAGACCCAGTACTTC
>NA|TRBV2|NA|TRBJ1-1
CASSEPRDVSKVTFF
TGTGCCAGCAGTGAGCCCCGGGATGTGTCCAAAGTGACTTTCTTT
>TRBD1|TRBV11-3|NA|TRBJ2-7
CASSFRTGSSYEQYF
TGTGCCAGCAGCTTCAGGACAGGGAGCTCCTACGAGCAGTACTTC
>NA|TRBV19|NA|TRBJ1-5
CASTPRGPGAQHF
TGTGCCAGTACTCCCCGTGGCCCGGGGGCCCAGCATTTT
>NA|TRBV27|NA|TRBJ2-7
CASSSSSAPSSYEQYF
TGTGCCAGCAGTTCTTCTAGCGCTCCCAGCTCCTACGAGCAGTACTTC
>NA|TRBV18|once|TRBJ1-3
CASSPKQGAGNTIYF
TGTGCCAGCTCACCGAAACAGGGTGCTGGAAACACCATATATTTT
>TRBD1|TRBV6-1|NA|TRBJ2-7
CASSADRGREQYF
TGTGCCAGCAGCGCTGACAGGGGGCGCGAGCAGTACTTC
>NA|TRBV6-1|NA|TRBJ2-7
CASSEVLSSPREQYF
TGTGCCAGCAGTGAAGTCCTTTCCTCCCCGCGCGAGCAGTACTTC
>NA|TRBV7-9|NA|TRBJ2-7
CASSLQTGYEQYF
TGTGCCAGCAGCCTACAGACCGGCTACGAGCAGTACTTC
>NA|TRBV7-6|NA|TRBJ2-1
CASSSPQAEQFF
TGTGCCAGCAGCTCCCCACAGGCGGAGCAGTTCTTC
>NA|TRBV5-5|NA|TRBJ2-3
CASSFPRGGTDTQYF
TGTGCCAGCAGCTTCCCGCGGGGAGGCACAGATACGCAGTATTTT